These T cell receptor beta chains were read from a single sample in a study of blood T cell repertoires in COVID-19. Some clones are missing from TCRdb's copy, which holds only in-frame ones; the method was immunoSEQ multiplex PCR. This sample has under 150,000 clones, with approximately 81% found just once. What was sequenced was peripheral blood. Every receptor here comes from a human donor in a cohort sampled during active COVID-19. Each CDR3 is given with its conserved first and last residue. The order of the fields is clone size, J gene, V gene, D gene, CDR3 protein, CDR3 DNA. The D gene is left open where the match is weak. Clone size is given for some rows only: seen once, a few or many times, or a class if the clone is expanded.

size: -; J: TRBJ1-1; V: TRBV3-1/TRBV3-2; D: -; CDR3: CASSRADGGNTEAFF; DNA: TGTGCCAGCAGCCGCGCAGACGGAGGGAACACTGAAGCTTTCTTT
size: -; J: TRBJ1-2; V: TRBV6-1; D: TRBD1; CDR3: CASREGTGGVNYGYTF; DNA: TGTGCCAGCAGGGAAGGGACAGGGGGCGTAAACTATGGCTACACCTTC
size: few; J: TRBJ1-3; V: TRBV6-1; D: TRBD1; CDR3: CASSDRTGIGNTIYF; DNA: TGTGCCAGCAGTGACCGGACAGGGATAGGGAACACCATATATTTT
size: -; J: TRBJ2-5; V: TRBV6-6; D: -; CDR3: CASRRQGRETQYF; DNA: TGTGCCAGCAGACGCCAGGGCAGGGAGACCCAGTACTTC
size: -; J: TRBJ1-4; V: TRBV6-5; D: -; CDR3: CASSYTKWEKLFF; DNA: TGTGCCAGCAGTTACACTAAATGGGAAAAACTGTTTTTT
size: -; J: TRBJ2-7; V: TRBV5-1; D: -; CDR3: CASSFGIDDYEQYF; DNA: TGCGCCAGCAGCTTCGGGATAGATGACTACGAGCAGTACTTC
size: -; J: TRBJ1-3; V: TRBV18; D: TRBD1; CDR3: CASSPETGRSGNTIYF; DNA: TGTGCCAGCTCACCTGAGACAGGGAGATCTGGAAACACCATATATTTT
size: -; J: TRBJ1-6; V: TRBV19; D: TRBD1; CDR3: CASHLGTVNSPLHF; DNA: TGTGCCAGCCACTTAGGGACAGTAAATTCACCCCTCCACTTT
size: -; J: TRBJ1-3; V: TRBV5-6; D: -; CDR3: CASSLGRVGSGNTIYF; DNA: TGTGCCAGCAGCTTGGGACGGGTCGGGTCTGGAAACACCATATATTTT
size: -; J: TRBJ1-4; V: TRBV2; D: -; CDR3: CASSQQEKLFF; DNA: TGTGCCAGCAGTCAACAGGAAAAACTGTTTTTT
size: -; J: TRBJ2-4; V: TRBV10-3; D: -; CDR3: CAITPGDLVRAKNIQYF; DNA: TGTGCCATCACCCCAGGGGACCTCGTCCGAGCCAAAAACATTCAGTACTTC
size: -; J: TRBJ2-3; V: TRBV14; D: -; CDR3: CASSRRLVGGTDTQYF; DNA: TGTGCCAGCAGCCGGAGACTAGTTGGGGGCACAGATACGCAGTATTTT
size: -; J: TRBJ1-4; V: TRBV6-5; D: -; CDR3: CASRGRNEKLFF; DNA: TGTGCCAGCCGAGGTCGTAATGAAAAACTGTTTTTT
size: once; J: TRBJ2-1; V: TRBV7-3; D: TRBD2; CDR3: CASSFSGGADEQFF; DNA: TGTGCCAGCAGTTTCAGCGGGGGGGCCGATGAGCAGTTCTTC
size: -; J: TRBJ1-6; V: TRBV9; D: -; CDR3: CASSVGSSYNSPLHF; DNA: TGTGCCAGCAGCGTAGGCAGCTCCTATAATTCACCCCTCCACTTT
size: -; J: TRBJ2-1; V: TRBV15; D: -; CDR3: CATSREGGADEQFF; DNA: TGTGCCACCAGCAGAGAAGGGGGGGCCGATGAGCAGTTCTTC
size: -; J: TRBJ2-1; V: TRBV5-4; D: -; CDR3: CASSLDPGSYNEQFF; DNA: TGTGCCAGCAGCTTGGACCCGGGGTCCTACAATGAGCAGTTCTTC
size: -; J: TRBJ1-3; V: TRBV10-2; D: -; CDR3: CASSRGQPFSGNTIYF; DNA: TGCGCCAGCAGTAGAGGTCAGCCTTTCTCTGGAAACACCATATATTTT
size: -; J: TRBJ2-3; V: TRBV3-1/TRBV3-2; D: TRBD2; CDR3: CASSSTGGVNSTDTQYF; DNA: TGTGCCAGCAGTTCAACGGGGGGGGTAAACTCCACAGATACGCAGTATTTT
size: -; J: TRBJ2-1; V: TRBV6-2/TRBV6-3; D: -; CDR3: CASSYGRVTGNEQFF; DNA: TGTGCCAGCAGTTACGGAAGGGTAACGGGGAATGAGCAGTTCTTC
size: -; J: TRBJ1-2; V: TRBV3-1/TRBV3-2; D: -; CDR3: CASSQDQAALHGYTF; DNA: TGTGCCAGCAGCCAAGATCAGGCTGCTCTCCATGGCTACACCTTC
size: -; J: TRBJ1-4; V: TRBV5-1; D: TRBD1; CDR3: CASSSTTGVNEKLFF; DNA: TGCGCCAGCAGCTCCACGACAGGGGTTAATGAAAAACTGTTTTTT
size: few; J: TRBJ2-3; V: TRBV25-1; D: -; CDR3: CASSVWTSTDTQYF; DNA: TGTGCCAGCAGTGTATGGACTAGCACAGATACGCAGTATTTT
size: -; J: TRBJ1-2; V: TRBV19; D: -; CDR3: CASSPLANYGYTF; DNA: TGTGCCAGTAGCCCCCTAGCTAACTATGGCTACACCTTC
size: -; J: TRBJ2-1; V: TRBV7-9; D: TRBD2; CDR3: CASSLFGLAGTNEQFF; DNA: TGTGCCAGCAGCTTATTCGGACTAGCGGGGACCAATGAGCAGTTCTTC
size: -; J: TRBJ2-5; V: TRBV5-1; D: -; CDR3: CASSRTTEGETQYF; DNA: TGCGCCAGCAGCAGGACTACAGAAGGGGAGACCCAGTACTTC
size: -; J: TRBJ1-1; V: TRBV10-1; D: -; CDR3: CASSEKGAGKNTEAFF; DNA: TGCGCCAGCAGTGAGAAAGGGGCAGGGAAGAACACTGAAGCTTTCTTT